The 8 T cell receptor beta chains presented below share a single source sample, sequenced in a study of cytomegalovirus exposure and HLA in healthy donors. It was with 60 Vbeta and 13 Jbeta primers that the PCR ran. Sequencing used immunoSEQ multiplex PCR; TCRdb keeps in-frame clones, though not all of them. Of fewer than 250,000 clones in the sample, roughly 80% were seen once. The sequencing sample was made of PBMCs. The receptors stem from a man aged 40-49 years in good health and CMV-seropositive.

The rearrangement links TRBV27 to TRBJ1-5; 8 bases agree with TRBD1. CDR1 is MNHEY, CDR2 SMNVEV, per germline (reference sequence). The CDR3 runs 15 residues. J lost 2 bases, V lost 6 bases, and 6 bases had no gene match. As DNA, the CDR3 is TGTGCCAGCAGGCCGGACAGGGACGGCAATCAGCCCCAGCATTTT. This codes for CASRPDRDGNQPQHF.

This clone was seen a handful of times. V and J are TRBV15 and TRBJ2-5; 8 bases line up with TRBD1. Unmatched junction bases numbered 8, after V lost 3 bases and J lost 5 bases. The V gene's germline CDR1 is LNHNV and CDR2 YYDKDF (reference sequence). The CDR3 totals 15 residues. CDR3 sequence: CATSRRQGARETQYF. The CDR3 region has the DNA TGTGCCACCAGCAGGCGGCAGGGGGCCAGGGAGACCCAGTACTTC.

The rearrangement uses TRBV28 and TRBJ2-1; 10 positions match TRBD2. Germline lookup yields CDR1 MDHEN and CDR2 SYDVKM. CDR3 size: 15 residues. Trimming at V came to 4 bases and at J to 2 bases, leaving 2 bases not matched to a gene. As DNA, the CDR3 is TGTGCCAGCAGTTCTAGCGGGAGCCCCTACAATGAGCAGTTCTTC. It encodes CASSSSGSPYNEQFF.

The gene calls are TRBV29-1 and TRBJ2-7; 7 nucleotides line up with TRBD2. The V segment lost 4 bases and the J segment 2 bases; nucleotides outside the gene matches: 11. CDR1 SQVTM and CDR2 ANQGSEA come from the germline V gene. There are 15 residues in the CDR3. CDR3 region: CSVGSTSYHPYEQYF. CDR3 sequence (DNA): TGCAGCGTTGGCTCGACTAGCTACCACCCCTACGAGCAGTACTTC.

This chain uses TRBV6-1 with TRBJ2-1; D might be TRBD2 (6 bases). V lost 6 bases and J 6 bases, leaving 18 bases between the germline ends. The length of the CDR3 is 15 residues. From germline, CDR1 is MNHNS and CDR2 SASEGT. The CDR3 reads CASRRLGSFRNEQFF. The CDR3 bases are TGTGCCAGCAGACGACTAGGATCTTTCCGCAATGAGCAGTTCTTC.

V usage is TRBV5-1 and J usage is TRBJ2-3; TRBD1 is a possible D gene (6 bases). Per germline, CDR1 SGHRS and CDR2 YFSETQ. This CDR3 comprises 16 residues. The V and J ends lost 2 bases and 2 bases respectively, with 15 bases between them. CDR3 amino acids: CASSLGQGYSTDTQYF. As DNA, the CDR3 is TGCGCCAGCAGCTTAGGCCAGGGGTATTCCACAGATACGCAGTATTTT. The entire variable domain, with the rest obtained from reference TRBV5-1 and TRBJ2-3, is as follows: KAGVTQTPRYLIKTRGQQVTLSCSPISGHRSVSWYQQTPGQGLQFLFEYFSETQRNKGNFPGRFSGRQFSNSRSEMNVSTLELGDSALYLCASSLGQGYSTDTQYFGPGTRLTVL.

Concerning this clone itself: The same CDR3 also results from other DNA sequences found in this sample. J is TRBJ1-5 and V is TRBV4-1, with D hard to call. This CDR3 contains 15 residues. The V gene's germline CDR1 is MGHRA and CDR2 YSYEKL. The V end lost 0 bases, the J end lost 3 bases, and 9 bases lay between the germline ends. The CDR3 DNA sequence: TGCGCCAGCAGCCAAGATTACACCACCAATCAGCCCCAGCATTTT. Amino acid sequence: CASSQDYTTNQPQHF.

This chain connects TRBV14 to TRBJ2-5; D is possibly TRBD1 (5 bases). V lost 3 bases, J lost 4 bases, and 15 bases lay in between. The CDR3 has 15 amino acids. Germline CDR1 reads SGHDN; CDR2 reads FVKESK. In DNA form, the CDR3 reads TGTGCCAGCAGCCAGATGGGTCCAAGGGGAGAGACCCAGTACTTC. Translating gives CASSQMGPRGETQYF.